A single sample is the source of the 12 T cell receptor beta chains below, sequenced in a study of long-term antiretroviral therapy in people with HIV. The authors ran the immunoSEQ assay, v3.0, at survey level. Only in-frame clones appear in the TCRdb table, and some are missing; sequencing was by immunoSEQ multiplex PCR. The sample lists more than 30,000 clones, roughly four fifths occurring once. The sample was unsorted PBMCs, taken 0.4 years before starting antiretroviral therapy. Receptor source: a man younger than 35 with HIV.

The chain joins TRBV2 to TRBJ2-7, with TRBD1 as a possible D gene (5 bases). The CDR3 is made up of 14 amino acids. Germline V CDR1 and CDR2: SNHLY, FYNNEI. Trimming stripped 5 bases from V and 5 bases from J, with 16 bases between. The CDR3 DNA reads TGTGCCAGCAGTTTCCAGGGTATCCTCGACGAGCAGTACTTC. As protein: CASSFQGILDEQYF.

This clone was detected once. J is TRBJ1-1 and V is TRBV6-6; weak D call: TRBD1 (5 bases). The CDR3 extends over 13 amino acids. V lost 6 bases, J lost 1 base, and 9 bases lay in between. Germline assignment: CDR1 MNHNY and CDR2 SVGAGI (reference sequence). CDR3 amino acids: CASRPGGNTEAFF. CDR3 bases: TGTGCCAGCAGGCCCGGGGGGAACACTGAAGCTTTCTTT.

This clone was observed a handful of times. The J gene is TRBJ2-7, the V gene TRBV2, with no clear D. Germline V gene lookup returns CDR1 SNHLY and CDR2 FYNNEI. Trimming stripped 5 bases from V and 2 bases from J, with 10 bases between. This CDR3 has 13 amino acids. CDR3 sequence (DNA): TGTGCCAGCAGTCCCCGGGTCCCCTACGAGCAGTACTTC. The encoded protein is CASSPRVPYEQYF.

The chain recombines TRBV5-4 with TRBJ2-7; 7 bases align to TRBD2. CDR1 and CDR2 from the germline V gene are SGHNT and YYREEE (reference sequence). The CDR3 length is 14 residues. Trimming at V came to 3 bases and at J to 2 bases, leaving 5 bases not matched to a gene. CDR3 protein: CASSYGGSAYEQYF. The CDR3 bases are TGTGCCAGCAGCTACGGCGGGAGTGCCTACGAGCAGTACTTC.

The genes are TRBV28 and TRBJ2-1; tentatively, D is TRBD2 (5 bases). V lost 5 bases, J lost 7 bases, and 21 bases lay in between. The germline CDR1 and CDR2 sequences are MDHEN and SYDVKM. The CDR3 runs to 16 residues. The CDR3 nucleotides are TGTGCCAGCAGTCACCGCTCCGGAGGACTCGAAAATGAGCAGTTCTTC. This sequence encodes CASSHRSGGLENEQFF. Drawing the rest from reference TRBV28 and TRBJ2-1, the complete variable domain is DVKVTQSSRYLVKRTGEKVFLECVQDMDHENMFWYRQDPGLGLRLIYFSYDVKMKEKGDIPEGYSVSREKKERFSLILESASTNQTSMYLCASSHRSGGLENEQFFGPGTRLTVL.

The genes are TRBV6-5 and TRBJ1-5; D not resolved. CDR1 and CDR2 (germline): MNHEY, SVGAGI. The ends were cut back, 7 bases at V and 5 bases at J, with 15 bases in the middle. This CDR3 contains 14 residues. CDR3 sequence: CASKLVRTDQPQHF. CDR3 DNA sequence: TGTGCCAGCAAGTTGGTGCGGACGGATCAGCCCCAGCATTTT.

This clone came up a few times. The chain carries TRBV5-4 and TRBJ1-2; TRBD1 matches 8 bases. V trimming: 4 bases; J trimming: 6 bases; junction bases outside the gene matches: 5. Germline V gene lookup returns CDR1 SGHNT and CDR2 YYREEE (reference sequence). The CDR3 covers 13 residues. CDR3 protein: CASSSRGLDGYTF. The CDR3 DNA reads TGTGCCAGCAGCAGCAGGGGGCTGGATGGCTACACCTTC.

V is TRBV4-1 and J is TRBJ2-1; D gene ambiguous. This CDR3 has 17 amino acids. V lost 0 bases, J lost 0 bases, and 12 bases lay in between. Germline values: CDR1 MGHRA, CDR2 YSYEKL. The CDR3 protein is CASSQDPGRSSYNEQFF. The CDR3 nucleotides are TGCGCCAGCAGCCAAGACCCGGGCAGAAGCTCCTACAATGAGCAGTTCTTC.

The chain is built from TRBV5-1 and TRBJ2-2; D not certain. Germline CDR1 SGHRS, CDR2 YFSETQ. CDR3 length equals 16 residues. Trimming stripped 0 bases from V and 4 bases from J, with 13 bases between. CDR3 protein: CASSLAIRQSTGELFF. The CDR3 nucleotides are TGCGCCAGCAGCTTGGCAATCCGGCAGTCCACCGGGGAGCTGTTTTTT.

V gene TRBV5-6 combines with J gene TRBJ1-6; 7 nucleotides agree with TRBD1. The junction had 10 bases not matched to a gene; V was cut back by 0 bases and J by 13 bases. CDR3 length: 15 residues. CDR1 and CDR2 (germline): SGHDT, YYEEEE. The CDR3 spells CASSLGQGRSIPLHF. The CDR3 DNA reads as TGTGCCAGCAGCTTGGGACAGGGAAGATCTATCCCCCTCCACTTT.

In this sample, this clone turned up a few times. The rearrangement uses TRBV15 and TRBJ1-1; D is uncertain. The germline V gene encodes CDR1 LNHNV and CDR2 YYDKDF (reference sequence). Deletions cut 5 bases from V and 6 bases from J, with 13 bases between. The CDR3 spans 13 residues. DNA of the CDR3: TGTGCCACCAGCCGGGGTGAGTGGGCTGAAGCTTTCTTT. This translates into CATSRGEWAEAFF.

In its sample, this clone was seen once. The genes are TRBV4-2 and TRBJ2-7, with 11 bases identical to TRBD2. The CDR3 runs 15 residues. The V and J ends lost 2 bases and 2 bases, in that order; junction bases with no gene match: 2. From germline, CDR1 is LGHNA and CDR2 YNFKEQ. CDR3 DNA: TGTGCCAGCAGCCAACTAGCGGGGGGCCCCTACGAGCAGTACTTC. Translated: CASSQLAGGPYEQYF.